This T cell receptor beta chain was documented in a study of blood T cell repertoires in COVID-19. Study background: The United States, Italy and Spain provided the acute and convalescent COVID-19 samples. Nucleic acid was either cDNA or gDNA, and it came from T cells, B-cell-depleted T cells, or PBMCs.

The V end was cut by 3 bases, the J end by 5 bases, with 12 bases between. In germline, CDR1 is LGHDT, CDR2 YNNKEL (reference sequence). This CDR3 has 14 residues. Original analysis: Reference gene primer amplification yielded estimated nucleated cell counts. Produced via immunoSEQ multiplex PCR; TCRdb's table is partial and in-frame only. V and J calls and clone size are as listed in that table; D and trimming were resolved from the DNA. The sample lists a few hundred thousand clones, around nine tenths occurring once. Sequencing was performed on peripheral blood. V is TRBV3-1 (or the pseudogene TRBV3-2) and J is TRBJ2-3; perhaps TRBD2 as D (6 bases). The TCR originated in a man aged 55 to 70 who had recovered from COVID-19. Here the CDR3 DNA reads TGTGCCAGCAGCCAGACTCTCGGGGGAGATACGCAGTATTTT. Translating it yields CASSQTLGGDTQYF.